This T cell receptor (beta chain) was sequenced in a study of blood T cell repertoires in COVID-19. Across the study: Nucleic acid was either cDNA or gDNA, and it came from T cells, B-cell-depleted T cells, or PBMCs.

Some clones are missing from TCRdb's copy, which holds only in-frame ones; the method was immunoSEQ multiplex PCR. Of 380,000 or so clones in the sample, roughly 90% were seen once. The germline CDR1 and CDR2 sequences are SQVTM and ANQGSEA. V lost 3 bases to trimming and J lost 7 bases, with 15 bases between them. This CDR3 is built from 14 residues. V gene TRBV29-1 combines with J gene TRBJ1-4; D not resolved. The TCR originated in a woman in her forties with acute COVID-19. Sequenced: PBMCs or T cells enriched from blood (not recorded which). In nucleotides, the CDR3 is TGCAGCGTTGAGCTGTTTGATAGTCGTGAAAAACTGTTTTTT. As protein: CSVELFDSREKLFF.